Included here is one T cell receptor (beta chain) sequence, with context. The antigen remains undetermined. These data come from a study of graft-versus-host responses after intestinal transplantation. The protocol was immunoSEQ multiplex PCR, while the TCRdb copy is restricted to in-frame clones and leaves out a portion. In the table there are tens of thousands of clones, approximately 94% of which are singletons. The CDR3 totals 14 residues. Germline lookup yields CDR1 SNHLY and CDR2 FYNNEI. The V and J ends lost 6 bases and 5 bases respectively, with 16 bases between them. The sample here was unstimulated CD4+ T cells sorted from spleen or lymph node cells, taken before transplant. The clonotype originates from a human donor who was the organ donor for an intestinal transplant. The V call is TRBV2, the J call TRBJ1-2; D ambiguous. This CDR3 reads CASRSRTGEYGYTF. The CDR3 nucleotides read TGTGCCAGCAGGTCGCGGACGGGTGAATATGGCTACACCTTC.